Below, 7 T cell receptor beta chains from the same sample are listed, as sequenced in a study of shared clonotypes between healthy human individuals. Measured with immunoSEQ multiplex PCR; TCRdb has only the in-frame clones, and not every one. Of about 2.4 million clones in the sample, more than 90% are singletons; the top ten hold roughly 0.13%. Sequencing was carried out using naive CD4+ T cells sorted from blood. Subset here: CD45RA+ positively selected. These receptors were collected from a man aged 18 to 30 in good health.

In nucleotides, the CDR3 is TGTGCCAGCAGCTTAAAGGGGGCGGGGAATGAGCAGTTCTTC. It specifies CASSLKGAGNEQFF. J is TRBJ2-1 and V is TRBV7-2; D is perhaps TRBD1 (7 bases). V lost 2 bases, J lost 7 bases, and 12 bases lay in between. Per germline, CDR1 SGHTA and CDR2 FQGNSA. CDR3 size: 14 residues.

The rearrangement joins TRBV19 to TRBJ1-5; 7 positions agree with TRBD1. There are 17 residues in the CDR3. V lost 5 bases, J lost 5 bases, and 15 bases stayed unmatched. Germline V gene sequence: CDR1 LNHDA, CDR2 SQIVND (reference sequence). CDR3 amino acids: CASSFWVGTEVHQPQHF. The CDR3 region has the DNA TGTGCCAGTAGTTTTTGGGTCGGGACAGAGGTGCATCAGCCCCAGCATTTT.

This chain joins TRBV9 and TRBJ2-5; 10 bases are a match to TRBD2. This CDR3 spans 16 amino acids. J was trimmed by 1 base and V by 0 bases; bases with no gene match: 3. Germline V CDR1 and CDR2: SGDLS, YYNGEE. CDR3 DNA sequence: TGTGCCAGCAGCGTAGGACTAGCGGGTCCCCAAGAGACCCAGTACTTC. Protein sequence: CASSVGLAGPQETQYF.

The V and J genes are TRBV11-2 and TRBJ2-7; TRBD1 is a possible D gene (5 bases). The CDR3 consists of 15 residues. With 3 bases removed from V and 2 bases from J, the gap between germline ends came to 14 bases. CDR1 is SGHAT, CDR2 FQNNGV, per germline. The DNA for the CDR3 is TGTGCCAGCAGCTTCCAGGGCAGGGATACCTACGAGCAGTACTTC. Protein sequence: CASSFQGRDTYEQYF.

As to this clone: The same CDR3 is also encoded by other DNA sequences in this sample. The chain uses TRBV2 and TRBJ2-7, with 11 bases that match TRBD2. CDR3 length: 14 residues. In germline, CDR1 is SNHLY, CDR2 FYNNEI. V lost 7 bases, J lost 1 base, and 3 bases stayed unmatched. In DNA form, the CDR3 reads TGTGCCAGCACCCGGACTAGCGGGTCCTACGAGCAGTACTTC. Residues: CASTRTSGSYEQYF. Full variable domain (missing parts from reference TRBV2 and TRBJ2-7): EPEVTQTPSHQVTQMGQEVILRCVPISNHLYFYWYRQILGQKVEFLVSFYNNEISEKSEIFDDQFSVERPDGSNFTLKIRSTKLEDSAMYFCASTRTSGSYEQYFGPGTRLTVT.

The chain combines TRBV5-8 with TRBJ1-2; no clear D. In germline, CDR1 is SGHTS, CDR2 YDEGEE. Trimming shortened V by 4 bases and J by 1 base, and 8 bases separated the two germline ends. The CDR3 spans 13 residues. The CDR3 bases are TGTGCCAGCAGCGTGACTGTTAACTATGGCTACACCTTC. Its translation: CASSVTVNYGYTF.

The sample holds one count of this clone. The V gene is TRBV7-9, the J gene TRBJ2-7; D may be TRBD1 or TRBD2 (5 bases each). V was trimmed by 7 bases and J by 5 bases, leaving 30 bases between them. Germline V lookup: CDR1 SEHNR, CDR2 FQNEAQ (reference sequence). The CDR3 has 18 amino acids. DNA for the CDR3: TGTGCCAGCACAGTCGTAGGGACGGGCCGTGGGTTCGTCAACGAGCAGTACTTC. Protein sequence: CASTVVGTGRGFVNEQYF. Combining the CDR3 with reference TRBV7-9 and TRBJ2-7 gives the whole variable domain DTGVSQNPRHKITKRGQNVTFRCDPISEHNRLYWYRQTLGQGPEFLTYFQNEAQLEKSRLLSDRFSAERPKGSFSTLEIQRTEQGDSAMYLCASTVVGTGRGFVNEQYFGPGTRLTVT.